What follows describes a single T cell receptor (beta chain). This specimen belongs to a study of shared clonotypes between healthy human individuals. Trimming pared 1 base from V and 6 bases from J, leaving 14 bases between. This CDR3 contains 15 residues. Germline CDR1 SGHDT, CDR2 YYEEEE. Clones were read by immunoSEQ multiplex PCR, and TCRdb kept only the in-frame ones, dropping some. There are 2,500,000 or so clones in the sample; under 95% occur only once, and 0.36% lies in the top ten. The specimen sequenced was naive CD4+ T cells from PBMCs. Subset indicated: CD45RA+ positively selected. The sequence was collected from a man between 18 and 29 years old in good health. Some clones in this sample may be carry-over from other donors' samples. This chain connects TRBV5-6 to TRBJ2-1, with D perhaps matching TRBD1 (6 bases). CDR3 bases: TGTGCCAGCAGCTTGCGCGGACAGTCGGGCAATGAGCAGTTCTTC. It translates to CASSLRGQSGNEQFF. The full variable domain, its missing parts supplied by reference TRBV5-6 and TRBJ2-1, is DAGVTQSPTHLIKTRGQQVTLRCSPKSGHDTVSWYQQALGQGPQFIFQYYEEEERQRGNFPDRFSGHQFPNYSSELNVNALLLGDSALYLCASSLRGQSGNEQFFGPGTRLTVL.